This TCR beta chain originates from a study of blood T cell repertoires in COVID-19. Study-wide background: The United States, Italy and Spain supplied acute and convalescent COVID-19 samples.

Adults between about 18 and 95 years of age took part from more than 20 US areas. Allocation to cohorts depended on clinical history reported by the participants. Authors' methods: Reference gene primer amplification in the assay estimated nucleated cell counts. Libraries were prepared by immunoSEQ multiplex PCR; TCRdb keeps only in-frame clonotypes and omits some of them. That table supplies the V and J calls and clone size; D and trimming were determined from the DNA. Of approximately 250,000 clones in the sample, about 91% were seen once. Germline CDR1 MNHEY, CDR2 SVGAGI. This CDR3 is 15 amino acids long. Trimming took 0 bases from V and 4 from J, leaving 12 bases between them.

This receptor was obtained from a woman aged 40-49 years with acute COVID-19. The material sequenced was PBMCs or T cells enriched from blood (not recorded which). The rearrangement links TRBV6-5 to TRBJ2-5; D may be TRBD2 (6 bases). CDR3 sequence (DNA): TGTGCCAGCAGTTACTCGACGGTGGGGGGAGAGACCCAGTACTTC. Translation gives CASSYSTVGGETQYF.